This T cell receptor beta chain was profiled in a study of cytomegalovirus exposure and HLA in healthy donors. The study, taken as a whole, reports: Investigators reported approximately 150 TCR beta chains as tied to cytomegalovirus.

A word on this clone: The antigen remains unidentified.

The CDR3 spans 14 residues. Germline V gene lookup returns CDR1 GTSNPN and CDR2 SVGIG (reference sequence). After removal of 3 bases from V and 2 bases from J, the junction contained 3 bases not matched to a gene. Assay: immunoSEQ multiplex PCR; the TCRdb copy retains only in-frame clones and omits some. The sample holds over 110,000 clones, around 86% seen once. The chain carries TRBV30 and TRBJ1-5; TRBD1 matches at 8 bases. Sequencing input: PBMCs. The TCR sequence derives from a man between 18 and 35 years old in good health and CMV-seropositive. The CDR3 here is CAWSETGGNQPQHF. In DNA form, the CDR3 reads TGTGCCTGGAGCGAGACAGGGGGCAATCAGCCCCAGCATTTT.